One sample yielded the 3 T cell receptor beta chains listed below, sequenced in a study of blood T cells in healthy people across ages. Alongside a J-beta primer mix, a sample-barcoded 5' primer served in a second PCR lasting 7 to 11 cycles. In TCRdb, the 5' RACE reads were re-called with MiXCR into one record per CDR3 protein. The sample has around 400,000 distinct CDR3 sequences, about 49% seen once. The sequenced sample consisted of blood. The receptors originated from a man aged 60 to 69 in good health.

CDR3 nucleotides: TGTGCCAGCAGTTTCCGGGTTAAAAACATTCAGTACTTC. Residues: CASSFRVKNIQYF. The V gene is TRBV28, the J gene TRBJ2-5, with D unclear. Near its end, the DNA agrees better with TRBJ2-4, so the J call may be wrong. Germline lookup yields CDR1 MDHEN and CDR2 SYDVKM. The CDR3 contains 13 residues.

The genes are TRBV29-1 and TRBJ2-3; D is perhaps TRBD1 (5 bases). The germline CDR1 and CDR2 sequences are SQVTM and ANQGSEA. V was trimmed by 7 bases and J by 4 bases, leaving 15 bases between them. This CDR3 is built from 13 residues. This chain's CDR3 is CSAGHAGADTQYF. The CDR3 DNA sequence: TGCAGCGCTGGACATGCCGGAGCAGATACGCAGTATTTT.

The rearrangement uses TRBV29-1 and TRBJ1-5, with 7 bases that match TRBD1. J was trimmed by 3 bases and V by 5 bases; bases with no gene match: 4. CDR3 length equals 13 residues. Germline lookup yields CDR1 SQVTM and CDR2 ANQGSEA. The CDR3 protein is CSVRQGLNQPQHF. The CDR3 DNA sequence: TGCAGCGTTCGACAGGGCCTCAATCAGCCCCAGCATTTT.